The 31 T cell receptor beta chains below all came from one sample that was sequenced in a study of blood T cell repertoires in COVID-19. Some clones are missing from TCRdb's copy, which holds only in-frame ones; the method was immunoSEQ multiplex PCR. The repertoire holds 150,000 or so clones, with around 85% as singletons. The source material was PBMCs or T cells enriched from blood (not recorded which). These receptors all come from a middle-aged man who had recovered from COVID-19.

The chain uses TRBV7-3 and TRBJ2-3; D perhaps matches TRBD2 (6 bases). Trimming left V 0 bases short and J 0 bases short, with 7 bases between. Germline CDR1 is SGHTA and CDR2 is FQGTGA. The CDR3 sequence is 15 residues long. CDR3 sequence: CASSLTGTSTDTQYF. In nucleotides, the CDR3 is TGTGCCAGCAGCTTAACGGGGACTAGCACAGATACGCAGTATTTT.

As to this clone: The same CDR3 arises from other DNA sequences in this sample as well. The chain is built from TRBV5-1 and TRBJ1-2; weak D call: TRBD1 (5 bases). Trimming shortened V by 0 bases and J by 8 bases, and 14 bases separated the two germline ends. CDR1 is SGHRS and CDR2 is YFSETQ in the germline V gene. CDR3 size: 14 residues. CDR3 sequence reads: CASSLAGTGGGYTF. The CDR3 region has the DNA TGCGCCAGCAGCTTGGCCGGGACCGGGGGAGGCTACACCTTC.

The rearrangement links TRBV3-1 (or the pseudogene TRBV3-2) to TRBJ2-3; perhaps TRBD2 as D (6 bases). V was shortened by 4 bases and J by 5 bases, with 25 bases between the two germline ends. CDR3 length equals 18 residues. Germline lookup yields CDR1 LGHDT and CDR2 YNNKEL (reference sequence). The CDR3, as DNA: TGTGCCAGCAGCCCCCGCGGGGTGGAGGGACGAGTTGGAGATACGCAGTATTTT. Amino acids: CASSPRGVEGRVGDTQYF.

The CDR3 DNA is TGTGCCAGCAGTCGGACAGGGAACGCCTACGAGCAGTACTTC. It codes for CASSRTGNAYEQYF. This chain links TRBV6-2 or TRBV6-3 with TRBJ2-7; TRBD1 agrees at 8 bases. This CDR3 is 14 amino acids long. CDR1 and CDR2 from the germline V gene are MNHEY and SVGEGT. Trimming cost V 5 bases and J 2 bases; bases outside gene matches: 5.

This chain connects TRBV7-3 to TRBJ2-7; 8 nucleotides line up with TRBD1. The CDR3 has 15 amino acids. CDR1 is SGHTA and CDR2 is FQGTGA in the germline V gene. Unmatched junction bases numbered 4, after V lost 0 bases and J lost 3 bases. The CDR3 bases are TGTGCCAGCAGCTTAACCCCCGGACAGGGCTACGAGCAGTACTTC. This gives the protein CASSLTPGQGYEQYF.

This sequence joins TRBV11-2 and TRBJ2-7, with no clear D. The V end was cut by 0 bases, the J end by 4 bases, with 7 bases between. CDR1 SGHAT and CDR2 FQNNGV come from the germline V gene. The CDR3 length is 13 residues. CDR3: CASSLESQYEQYF. The CDR3 region has the DNA TGTGCCAGCAGCTTAGAGTCACAATACGAGCAGTACTTC.

A few counts support this clone. V usage is TRBV11-2 and J usage is TRBJ2-2; 8 bases map to TRBD1. J lost 7 bases, V lost 5 bases, and 9 bases had no gene match. The CDR3 covers 15 residues. Germline lookup yields CDR1 SGHAT and CDR2 FQNNGV. CDR3 nucleotide sequence: TGTGCCAGCAGCATAGGGGCAGGGGGCATCGGGGAGCTGTTTTTT. Protein sequence: CASSIGAGGIGELFF.

The rearrangement links TRBV12-5 to TRBJ2-5; 8 positions agree with TRBD1. Germline CDR1 and CDR2: LGHNT and FRNRAP. V shed 7 bases, J shed 4 bases, and the junction held 5 bases outside the gene matches. The CDR3 contains 13 residues. Here the CDR3 reads CASVQGARETQYF. Here the CDR3 DNA reads TGTGCTAGTGTGCAGGGGGCACGAGAGACCCAGTACTTC.

V and J are TRBV11-2 and TRBJ2-1; D uncertain. Germline V CDR1 and CDR2: SGHAT, FQNNGV. This CDR3 spans 18 amino acids. Trimming removed 0 bases at V and 4 bases at J, with 19 bases between. This CDR3 is CASSLDKAAARPYNEQFF. CDR3 in DNA: TGTGCCAGCAGCTTAGATAAGGCGGCGGCGCGCCCTTACAATGAGCAGTTCTTC.

The V and J genes are TRBV27 and TRBJ1-2, with 7 bases lining up with TRBD1. The CDR3 runs to 15 residues. Germline-derived CDR1 and CDR2 are MNHEY and SMNVEV (reference sequence). Trimming cost V 8 bases and J 4 bases; bases outside gene matches: 13. CDR3 sequence: CASQTVGGEIYGYTF. In DNA form, the CDR3 reads TGTGCCAGCCAAACCGTAGGGGGCGAGATCTATGGCTACACCTTC.

This chain connects TRBV10-3 to TRBJ2-1; 12 nucleotides line up with TRBD2. The trim removed 6 bases at V and 15 bases at J, leaving 15 bases unmatched. Germline CDR1 reads ENHRY; CDR2 reads SYGVKD. The CDR3 length is 15 residues. CDR3 sequence reads: CAISPGASGGDRWFF. The CDR3 coding sequence is TGTGCCATCAGCCCTGGGGCTAGCGGGGGGGACAGGTGGTTCTTC.

The chain recombines TRBV5-4 with TRBJ2-1; 9 bases are a match to TRBD2. CDR1 SGHNT and CDR2 YYREEE come from the germline V gene (reference sequence). The CDR3 extends over 16 amino acids. Losses at the gene ends were 4 bases for V and 5 bases for J; bases not matched to a gene: 10. The CDR3 loop reads CASSRKASGANNEQFF. The CDR3, as DNA: TGTGCCAGCAGCCGGAAGGCTAGCGGGGCTAACAATGAGCAGTTCTTC. The full variable domain, with the rest looked up from reference TRBV5-4 and TRBJ2-1, is ETGVTQSPTHLIKTRGQQVTLRCSSQSGHNTVSWYQQALGQGPQFIFQYYREEENGRGNFPPRFSGLQFPNYSSELNVNALELDDSALYLCASSRKASGANNEQFFGPGTRLTVL.

The V gene is TRBV11-2, the J gene TRBJ2-7; TRBD1 aligns across 9 bases. The CDR3 contains 17 residues. From germline, CDR1 is SGHAT and CDR2 FQNNGV. V gave up 4 bases and J gave up 2 bases; unmatched junction bases: 12. The CDR3 nucleotides read TGTGCCAGCAGCTACAATAACCCGGGACAGGGCCCCTACGAGCAGTACTTC. Encoded protein: CASSYNNPGQGPYEQYF.

The chain couples TRBV5-1 to TRBJ1-1, with TRBD1 matching over 7 bases. This CDR3 comprises 18 residues. Per germline, CDR1 SGHRS and CDR2 YFSETQ. Trimming at V came to 5 bases and at J to 5 bases, leaving 21 bases not matched to a gene. CDR3 loop: CASRYSAMPQQGNTEAFF. For the CDR3, the DNA is TGCGCCAGCAGGTACAGCGCTATGCCCCAACAGGGGAATACTGAAGCTTTCTTT.

The chain joins TRBV2 to TRBJ1-5; 9 bases align to TRBD1. Germline loops: CDR1 SNHLY, CDR2 FYNNEI. Germline trimming cut 4 bases from V and 1 base from J; bases unmatched to any gene: 8. The CDR3 runs 17 residues. CDR3 sequence reads: CASSGRTGGGSNQPQHF. CDR3 DNA: TGTGCCAGCAGTGGCCGTACAGGGGGCGGGAGCAATCAGCCCCAGCATTTT.

V usage is TRBV10-3 and J usage is TRBJ2-5, with 7 nucleotides matching TRBD2. The V gene's germline CDR1 is ENHRY and CDR2 SYGVKD. The junction had 11 bases not matched to a gene; V was cut back by 5 bases and J by 5 bases. The CDR3 has 15 residues. CDR3 nucleotide sequence: TGTGCCATCAGTTCCGGAGGGGACTACGGGGAGACCCAGTACTTC. Protein product: CAISSGGDYGETQYF.

This chain uses TRBV7-2 with TRBJ1-1; possible D gene TRBD1, 5 bases. This CDR3 region has 13 residues. Per germline, CDR1 SGHTA and CDR2 FQGNSA. V lost 7 bases, J lost 6 bases, and 15 bases lay in between. CDR3 protein: CASTDSLVPEAFF. CDR3 nucleotides: TGTGCCAGCACTGACAGTCTGGTCCCTGAAGCTTTCTTT.

V usage is TRBV19 and J usage is TRBJ1-5, with TRBD1 matching over 10 bases. This CDR3 region has 15 residues. Germline CDR1 is LNHDA and CDR2 is SQIVND (reference sequence). Unmatched junction bases numbered 9, after V lost 6 bases and J lost 7 bases. The CDR3 DNA reads TGTGCCAGTAGGAGCCGGGACAGGGGTACCCAGCCCCAGCATTTT. It codes for CASRSRDRGTQPQHF.

The rearrangement links TRBV11-2 to TRBJ1-1; possibly TRBD1 for D (5 bases). Germline CDR1 is SGHAT and CDR2 is FQNNGV. CDR3 length: 16 amino acids. Trimming shortened V by 4 bases and J by 4 bases, and 19 bases separated the two germline ends. CDR3 DNA sequence: TGTGCCAGCAGCTCCGGGAGAACAGGAGTGAGCACTGAAGCTTTCTTT. This gives the protein CASSSGRTGVSTEAFF.

The chain carries TRBV2 and TRBJ2-4; 7 nucleotides align to TRBD1. The CDR3 is 14 residues long. Germline V lookup: CDR1 SNHLY, CDR2 FYNNEI. V lost 7 bases to trimming and J lost 0 bases; unmatched junction nucleotides: 3. The CDR3 region has the DNA TGTGCCAGCACCCGACAGGGAGCCAAAAACATTCAGTACTTC. It is translated as CASTRQGAKNIQYF. Variable domain in full (rest from reference TRBV2 and TRBJ2-4): EPEVTQTPSHQVTQMGQEVILRCVPISNHLYFYWYRQILGQKVEFLVSFYNNEISEKSEIFDDQFSVERPDGSNFTLKIRSTKLEDSAMYFCASTRQGAKNIQYFGAGTRLSVL.

This clone has only one observation. V is TRBV5-4 and J is TRBJ2-6, with D unclear. Germline V gives CDR1 SGHNT, CDR2 YYREEE (reference sequence). There are 15 residues in the CDR3. V lost 4 bases to trimming and J lost 0 bases, with 8 bases between them. The CDR3 here is CASSHAASGANVLTF. DNA for the CDR3: TGTGCCAGCAGCCATGCGGCCTCTGGGGCCAACGTCCTGACTTTC.

A few counts support this clone. CDR3 region: CASSLIAGGPYNEQFF. CDR3 nucleotide sequence: TGTGCCAGCAGCTTAATCGCGGGGGGGCCCTACAATGAGCAGTTCTTC. This chain links TRBV7-8 with TRBJ2-1, with 9 bases aligning to TRBD2. This CDR3 has 16 amino acids. Germline V gene sequence: CDR1 SGHVS, CDR2 FQNEAQ. The V and J ends lost 2 bases and 2 bases, in that order; junction bases with no gene match: 4.

The rearrangement uses TRBV5-1 and TRBJ1-1, with TRBD1 matching 7 bases. V lost 4 bases and J lost 0; bases outside the gene matches: 3. The germline V gene has CDR1 SGHRS and CDR2 YFSETQ. CDR3 length: 14 residues. CDR3 loop: CASSMDRMNTEAFF. The CDR3 DNA follows: TGCGCCAGCAGCATGGACAGGATGAACACTGAAGCTTTCTTT.

The chain has TRBV24-1 and TRBJ1-4; 7 nucleotides match TRBD1. CDR3 size: 21 residues. J was trimmed by 0 bases and V by 5 bases; bases with no gene match: 20. CDR1 KGHDR and CDR2 SFDVKD come from the germline V gene. Here the CDR3 DNA reads TGTGCCACCAGTGGTTCCGACGTCTCGACAGGGCTTGGGGCAACTAATGAAAAACTGTTTTTT. Its translation: CATSGSDVSTGLGATNEKLFF.

This rearrangement joins TRBV2 to TRBJ1-3; a possible D gene is TRBD1 (6 bases). The CDR3 has 18 residues. CDR1 SNHLY and CDR2 FYNNEI come from the germline V gene. Trimming took off 0 bases at V and 0 bases at J, with 15 bases between the two ends. CDR3 sequence: CASSEAGLGGPSGNTIYF. Written as DNA, the CDR3 is TGTGCCAGCAGTGAAGCGGGGTTGGGGGGGCCCTCTGGAAACACCATATATTTT.

This chain uses TRBV29-1 with TRBJ1-1; 8 nucleotides match TRBD1. V lost 5 bases to trimming and J lost 4 bases; unmatched junction nucleotides: 6. Germline lookup yields CDR1 SQVTM and CDR2 ANQGSEA. The CDR3 loop spans 13 amino acids. This chain's CDR3 is CSVLQGAGTEAFF. Here the CDR3 DNA reads TGCAGCGTTCTTCAGGGGGCAGGCACTGAAGCTTTCTTT.

The rearrangement links TRBV7-9 to TRBJ2-1; 7 bases map to TRBD2. Germline trimming cut 5 bases from V and 10 bases from J; bases unmatched to any gene: 5. Germline-derived CDR1 and CDR2 are SEHNR and FQNEAQ (reference sequence). The CDR3 length is 12 residues. The CDR3 protein is CASSQKRGEQFF. CDR3 nucleotides: TGTGCCAGCAGCCAAAAGCGGGGAGAGCAGTTCTTC.

DNA of the CDR3: TGTGCCAGCAGCTTAAACCCGGGACAGACAGATACGCAGTATTTT. Amino acids: CASSLNPGQTDTQYF. This sequence joins TRBV7-3 and TRBJ2-3; 7 bases match TRBD1. This CDR3 is 15 amino acids long. Looked up from germline, CDR1 is SGHTA and CDR2 is FQGTGA. V was clipped by 1 base and J by 3 bases; unmatched bases: 4.

The chain recombines TRBV6-5 with TRBJ1-5, with 9 bases identical to TRBD1. The length of the CDR3 is 14 residues. Germline CDR1 is MNHEY and CDR2 is SVGAGI. V lost 5 bases, J lost 6 bases, and 5 bases stayed unmatched. CDR3 sequence: CASSHTGGVQPQHF. For the CDR3, the DNA is TGTGCCAGCAGTCATACAGGGGGCGTTCAGCCCCAGCATTTT.

This clone was counted once. The V gene is TRBV5-4, the J gene TRBJ2-7; 9 bases match TRBD1. CDR1 SGHNT and CDR2 YYREEE come from the germline V gene (reference sequence). V trimming: 3 bases; J trimming: 5 bases; junction bases outside the gene matches: 6. The CDR3 is made up of 14 amino acids. For the CDR3, the DNA is TGTGCCAGCAGCTACGGACAGGGGCGGCACGAGCAGTACTTC. This gives the protein CASSYGQGRHEQYF.

The CDR3 is CASSYSARSGGAKNIQYF. In DNA form, the CDR3 reads TGTGCCAGCAGTTACTCTGCCCGTAGCGGGGGGGCCAAAAACATTCAGTACTTC. The rearrangement links TRBV6-2 or TRBV6-3 to TRBJ2-4, with TRBD2 matching 10 bases. V dropped 0 bases and J dropped 1; count of bases not matched to a gene: 6. CDR1 is MNHEY and CDR2 is SVGEGT in the germline V gene. The CDR3 spans 18 residues.